These 12 T cell receptor beta chains came from one sample sequenced in a study of blood T cells in healthy people across ages. It was with a sample-barcoded 5' primer and a J-beta primer mix that a second PCR of about 7 to 12 cycles was run. TCRdb called the 5' RACE reads again in MiXCR, with one record for every CDR3 protein. The sample yields more than 650,000 distinct CDR3 sequences, 20% to 30% seen once. This sample was shared with a second study, whose subject was T cells of mothers and their children.

The specimen was blood. These receptors were collected from a boy aged 5-17 years in good health.

V gene TRBV29-1 combines with J gene TRBJ2-1; maybe TRBD1 (6 bases). The germline V gene encodes CDR1 SQVTM and CDR2 ANQGSEA. This CDR3 has 13 amino acids. With 0 bases removed from V and 5 bases from J, the gap between germline ends came to 8 bases. The DNA for the CDR3 is TGCAGCGTTGAAGAGGACAGCCACAATGAGCAGTTCTTC. Translated: CSVEEDSHNEQFF.

This clonotype was seen a handful of times. The genes are TRBV10-1 and TRBJ2-3, with 7 bases matching TRBD1. J lost 2 bases, V lost 10 bases, and 9 bases had no gene match. There are 14 residues in the CDR3. Germline CDR1 WNHNN, CDR2 SYGVQD (reference sequence). CDR3 sequence: CATSRTGNTDTQYF. As DNA, the CDR3 is TGCGCCACCTCTAGGACAGGAAACACAGATACGCAGTATTTT.

The chain combines TRBV5-1 with TRBJ2-1; TRBD2 matches 7 bases. This CDR3 region has 17 residues. The germline V gene has CDR1 SGHRS and CDR2 YFSETQ. V shed 2 bases, J shed 0 bases, and the junction held 8 bases outside the gene matches. The CDR3 sequence is CASSFRGAGISYNEQFF. The CDR3 region has the DNA TGCGCCAGCAGCTTCCGAGGAGCGGGGATCTCCTACAATGAGCAGTTCTTC. Full variable domain (missing parts from reference TRBV5-1 and TRBJ2-1): KAGVTQTPRYLIKTRGQQVTLSCSPISGHRSVSWYQQTPGQGLQFLFEYFSETQRNKGNFPGRFSGRQFSNSRSEMNVSTLELGDSALYLCASSFRGAGISYNEQFFGPGTRLTVL.

This chain links TRBV29-1 with TRBJ1-2; D not certain. Per germline, CDR1 SQVTM and CDR2 ANQGSEA. The CDR3 extends over 12 amino acids. Deletions cut 5 bases from V and 5 bases from J, with 12 bases between. CDR3 DNA sequence: TGCAGCGTTCCAGGTTCGACTTATGGCTACACCTTC. It yields the protein CSVPGSTYGYTF.

The chain couples TRBV28 to TRBJ2-5; 9 positions match TRBD1. The J call may be faulty, since TRBJ2-7 better matches the DNA end. This CDR3 contains 16 residues. The germline V gene has CDR1 MDHEN and CDR2 SYDVKM. CDR3 region: CASSLGPGTGFNEQYF. For the CDR3, the DNA is TGTGCCAGCAGTTTGGGCCCCGGGACAGGGTTTAACGAGCAGTACTTC.

The rearrangement joins TRBV4-2 to TRBJ2-3; D gene ambiguous. CDR1 and CDR2 (germline): LGHNA, YNFKEQ. V gave up 1 base and J gave up 5 bases, with 13 bases separating them. This CDR3 region has 15 residues. The CDR3 loop is CASSQVRLGVDTQYF. The CDR3, as DNA: TGTGCCAGCAGCCAAGTAAGGCTTGGGGTAGATACGCAGTATTTT.

The chain couples TRBV5-5 to TRBJ1-2; D not certain. Germline assignment: CDR1 SGHKS and CDR2 YYEKEE (reference sequence). This CDR3 is 18 amino acids long. V was trimmed by 1 base and J by 5 bases, leaving 24 bases between them. CDR3 coding DNA: TGTGCCAGCAGCTTGAGTCAGGCGACACTCCTGGTCCGGTATGGCTACACCTTC. The encoded protein is CASSLSQATLLVRYGYTF.

The chain uses TRBV5-5 and TRBJ2-5; 7 positions agree with TRBD1. The J call is in doubt because the DNA end fits TRBJ2-1 better. Germline lookup yields CDR1 SGHKS and CDR2 YYEKEE (reference sequence). The CDR3 contains 14 residues. The CDR3 spells CASSLTDRVNEQFF. CDR3 DNA: TGTGCCAGCAGCTTGACCGACAGGGTCAATGAGCAGTTCTTC.

The sample holds a few counts of this clonotype. The chain is built from TRBV6-1 and TRBJ1-5, with unresolved D. This CDR3 has 13 amino acids. V was shortened by 4 bases and J by 3 bases, with 7 bases between the two germline ends. Germline CDR1 and CDR2: MNHNS and SASEGT. The CDR3 nucleotides read TGTGCCAGCAGTGTACGGCCCAATCAGCCCCAGCATTTT. Its protein product is CASSVRPNQPQHF.

In its sample, this clonotype was seen a few times. A junction end diverges from the germline sequence, so it may reflect a read error. This rearrangement joins TRBV15 to TRBJ2-1; no reliable D call. The J call may not be correct, given that the DNA end is closer to TRBJ2-5. Germline CDR1 reads LNHNV; CDR2 reads YYDKDF (reference sequence). The length of the CDR3 is 16 residues. Written as DNA, the CDR3 is TGTGCCACCAGCAGAGGTAGAAAGGGAAACCAAGGGACCCAGTACTTC. Protein: CATSRGRKGNQGTQYF.

This clonotype showed up just a few times. The chain couples TRBV7-2 to TRBJ1-5; possible D gene TRBD1, 6 bases. The CDR3 spans 14 residues. CDR1 is SGHTA and CDR2 is FQGNSA in the germline V gene. Trimming shortened V by 4 bases and J by 7 bases, and 14 bases separated the two germline ends. The DNA of the CDR3 is TGTGCCAGCAGCTCTACAGGGCGAGGGCAGCCCCAGCATTTT. Residues: CASSSTGRGQPQHF.

This chain links TRBV2 with TRBJ2-7; D remains unclear. The CDR3 is 15 residues long. Trimming took off 6 bases at V and 3 bases at J, with 18 bases between the two ends. Germline V gene data show CDR1 as SNHLY and CDR2 as FYNNEI. CDR3 bases: TGTGCCAGCAGGAACCCCTCCACTCTCCTCTACGAGCAGTACTTC. It codes for CASRNPSTLLYEQYF.